This TCR beta chain was obtained from a study of T cells after yellow fever vaccination (dated by TCRdb to between 2018 and 2021). A note on the overall study: Libraries from fractions with low cell numbers were prepared with the SMART-Seq v4 Ultra Low Input RNA kit. Two healthy male donors made up the cohort, one aged 18 to 30 years and the other aged 30 to 39 years. Blood was collected at multiple timepoints before and after primary and secondary immunization, and bulk PBMC replicates and cell subsets were isolated. Bulk TCR alpha and beta repertoires were sequenced longitudinally to track T-cell clones before and after primary and booster YFV17D yellow fever vaccination. Points the paper makes about the study in general: Because the study included only a couple of donors, the extent to which the findings can be generalized is limited. A small share of clonotypes occurred in both CD4 and CD8 compartments, likely arising from convergent recombination. Because abundant contaminating clonotypes from the bulk population could be contained in FACS-sorted repertoires, computational filtering was required. Most clones expanded after primary vaccination were re-detected after the booster (96% of CD4 and 88% of CD8), suggesting broad memory maintenance. The secondary T-cell response was found to be weaker but faster than the primary response, with a peak reached on day 5 rather than on day 15.

This clonotype was recorded at least ten times. Its target antigen remains unknown. It has no much larger one-base neighbor in the sample; base qualities were not kept. The treatment or condition label, read with the paper, signifies: live attenuated yellow fever vaccine strain. Two biological replicates of bulk PBMCs were collected at each blood-draw timepoint. A standard Ficoll-Paque protocol was used to isolate PBMCs from peripheral blood. RNA was extracted with TriZol from bulk PBMCs, CD4 and CD8 fractions, and dextramer-positive and dextramer-negative fractions. TCR cDNA was synthesized by 5'RACE template switching, which introduced a universal primer site and unique molecular identifiers. cDNA synthesis was primed from both the TCR alpha and TCR beta constant segments. Library amplification used two PCR steps, and the second PCR step added sample barcodes and sequencing adapters. Sequencing of the libraries was done on either Illumina HiSeq 2500 (2x100 bp) or NovaSeq (2x150 bp). The original methods were these. MIGEC was used to demultiplex reads and collapse the reads into UMI consensus sequences, and MiXCR was used for V(D)J alignment. Vaccine-responding clonotypes were defined with edgeR using replicate PBMC samples, requiring FDR below 0.01 and a log2 fold change above 5 up to day 15. Bulk clonotypes were assigned CD4 or CD8 identity according to which sequenced CD4 or CD8 repertoire held them at higher abundance. The raw public data were reprocessed by TCRdb itself: fastp quality trimming at Q25, MiXCR clonotype calling, in-frame beta chains only. For every CDR3 protein sequence, its rows merge into one entry that carries the most common genes and DNA. The V and J calls, along with clone size, are taken from TCRdb and not from the paper's own processing. Across this sample there are about 360,000 distinct CDR3 sequences, with 6.2% seen only once. Jointly, the top ten make up over 12% of the sample.

The CDR3 sequence holds 14 residues, the cysteine and phenylalanine included. The DNA shown is the 42-base CDR3, in frame from base 1. CDR1 and CDR2 (MNHEY, SMNVEV) derive from the germline V gene (reference sequence). A distance of 10 bases separates the germline ends of V and J, which lose 5 bases and 1 base respectively. The sample in question was PBMCs, obtained 5 days after the yellow fever booster vaccination. The TCR was taken from a man aged 25 to 45 who received the YFV17D yellow fever vaccine. The V and J segments used are TRBV27 and TRBJ2-3; TRBD1 is possibly the D segment (6 matching bases). The DNA reads TGTGCCAGCAGTAGGACAGTCGGCACAGATACGCAGTATTTT. Translated, this is CASSRTVGTDTQYF.